The 32 T cell receptor beta chains given below trace back to one sample, sequenced in a study of OX40 agonist ivuxolimab in advanced cancers. Assay: immunoSEQ multiplex PCR; the TCRdb copy retains only in-frame clones and omits some. The table shows about 68,000 clones, with less than 95% occurring only once. The material was CD4+ or CD8+ T cells sorted from blood, obtained in a trial of the OX40 agonist ivuxolimab. The receptors were sampled from an adult with an advanced solid tumor such as melanoma, head and neck, liver or kidney cancer.

This chain connects TRBV5-1 to TRBJ1-3; D gene unclear. The CDR3 is 17 residues long. V dropped 0 bases and J dropped 1 base, with 14 bases sitting between them. CDR1 is SGHRS and CDR2 is YFSETQ in the germline V gene. CDR3 protein: CASSLGSQRLSGNTIYF. Here the CDR3 DNA reads TGCGCCAGCAGCTTGGGGTCCCAGCGGCTATCTGGAAACACCATATATTTT.

This rearrangement joins TRBV19 to TRBJ2-7; possibly TRBD1 or TRBD2 for D (5 bases each). The CDR3 has 14 residues. The germline CDR1 and CDR2 sequences are LNHDA and SQIVND (reference sequence). V lost 5 bases to trimming and J lost 6 bases, with 17 bases between them. The CDR3 loop reads CASSDTPGLGEQYF. Written as DNA, the CDR3 is TGTGCCAGTAGTGATACCCCGGGGCTCGGCGAGCAGTACTTC.

This chain uses TRBV5-4 with TRBJ1-2, with 8 bases identical to TRBD1. The CDR3 has 16 residues. Germline loops: CDR1 SGHNT, CDR2 YYREEE (reference sequence). The junction had 13 bases not matched to a gene; V was cut back by 2 bases and J by 7 bases. DNA of the CDR3: TGTGCCAGCAGCTTCCCTCAGGGGGCGGAGGGGGGTGGCTACACCTTC. Protein: CASSFPQGAEGGGYTF.

In DNA form, the CDR3 reads TGTGCCAGCAGTTTATCATTTCGGACGGGAACTAGCACAGATACGCAGTATTTT. Its translation is CASSLSFRTGTSTDTQYF. V and J are TRBV27 and TRBJ2-3, with TRBD2 as a possible D gene (5 bases). In germline, CDR1 is MNHEY, CDR2 SMNVEV (reference sequence). The ends were cut back, 0 bases at V and 0 bases at J, with 16 bases in the middle. The CDR3 runs to 18 residues.

The table lists this clone with a count of one. The chain combines TRBV5-4 with TRBJ2-7; TRBD2 aligns across 8 bases. The junction had 5 bases not matched to a gene; V was cut back by 0 bases and J by 3 bases. The germline CDR1 and CDR2 sequences are SGHNT and YYREEE (reference sequence). The CDR3 loop spans 15 amino acids. CDR3 nucleotides: TGTGCCAGCAGCTTGGGGGGTAGCGGGGTCTACGAGCAGTACTTC. It yields the protein CASSLGGSGVYEQYF.

This clone was recorded a few times. The chain combines TRBV6-5 with TRBJ1-5; D is uncertain. Trimming stripped 0 bases from V and 7 bases from J, with 10 bases between. This CDR3 is built from 14 residues. The germline CDR1 and CDR2 sequences are MNHEY and SVGAGI. This chain's CDR3 is CASSYSLEAQPQHF. The CDR3 bases are TGTGCCAGCAGTTACTCCCTCGAGGCCCAGCCCCAGCATTTT.

The rearrangement links TRBV29-1 to TRBJ1-1, with D unclear. V lost 4 bases and J 4 bases, leaving 7 bases between the germline ends. Germline V gene sequence: CDR1 SQVTM, CDR2 ANQGSEA. This CDR3 has 11 amino acids. CDR3 bases: TGCAGCGTTGTCCCGGGCACTGAAGCTTTCTTT. Encoded protein: CSVVPGTEAFF.

The J gene is TRBJ2-1, the V gene TRBV14; 10 bases match TRBD1. Germline V gene lookup returns CDR1 SGHDN and CDR2 FVKESK. The CDR3 extends over 17 amino acids. V gave up 0 bases and J gave up 4 bases; unmatched junction bases: 6. For the CDR3, the DNA is TGTGCCAGCAGCCAAGATATGACAGGGGGCGGTTACAATGAGCAGTTCTTC. It translates to CASSQDMTGGGYNEQFF. The full variable domain, with the rest looked up from reference TRBV14 and TRBJ2-1, is EAGVTQFPSHSVIEKGQTVTLRCDPISGHDNLYWYRRVMGKEIKFLLHFVKESKQDESGMPNNRFLAERTGGTYSTLKVQPAELEDSGVYFCASSQDMTGGGYNEQFFGPGTRLTVL.

The chain recombines TRBV6-5 with TRBJ2-1; 9 bases match TRBD2. V was pared by 4 bases and J by 9 bases, with 13 bases of the junction left unmatched. CDR1 is MNHEY, CDR2 SVGAGI, per germline. CDR3 length: 16 residues. The CDR3: CASSSLAGIKEGEQFF. The CDR3 coding sequence is TGTGCCAGCAGTTCCCTAGCGGGGATAAAGGAGGGTGAGCAGTTCTTC.

This rearrangement joins TRBV29-1 to TRBJ1-2; 7 bases align to TRBD1. CDR3 size: 12 residues. Germline CDR1 SQVTM, CDR2 ANQGSEA. V trimming: 3 bases; J trimming: 4 bases; junction bases outside the gene matches: 2. The CDR3 DNA is TGCAGCGTTGAGGGGACAGTCTATGGCTACACCTTC. Encoded protein: CSVEGTVYGYTF.

The rearrangement uses TRBV7-2 and TRBJ2-5; no firm D call. The DNA end is a closer match to TRBJ2-7, so the J assignment may be wrong. The CDR3 totals 14 residues. Germline assignment: CDR1 SGHTA and CDR2 FQGNSA. CDR3 loop: CASSLDVGSYEQYF. In DNA, the CDR3 is TGTGCCAGCAGCTTAGACGTGGGCTCCTACGAGCAGTACTTC.

The genes are TRBV6-1 and TRBJ2-7; a possible D gene is TRBD1 (6 bases). V lost 7 bases and J 7 bases, leaving 20 bases between the germline ends. The CDR3 has 14 amino acids. Germline CDR1 MNHNS, CDR2 SASEGT. This chain's CDR3 is CASTERGSPREQYF. The CDR3 DNA reads TGTGCCAGCACTGAGAGGGGGAGTCCGAGAGAGCAGTACTTC.

In the case of this clone: The junction shows a germline mismatch at one end, possibly a read error. The chain joins TRBV15 to TRBJ2-5, with D maybe TRBD2 (5 bases). The J call may be mistaken, given a closer DNA end match to TRBJ2-7. Per the germline V gene, CDR1 is LNHNV and CDR2 is YYDKDF (reference sequence). CDR3 length equals 13 residues. The CDR3 sequence: CVTSRGKAYEQYF. DNA for the CDR3: TGTGTCACCAGCAGAGGGAAAGCCTACGAGCAGTACTTC.

The chain links TRBV7-6 to TRBJ1-3, with D possibly TRBD1 on 6 matching bases. The length of the CDR3 is 17 residues. CDR1 and CDR2 from the germline V gene are SGHVS and FNYEAQ. V was cut by 2 bases and J by 0 bases, with 14 bases left in between. This CDR3 reads CASSLIASRGSGNTIYF. In DNA, the CDR3 is TGTGCCAGCAGCTTAATAGCTTCCAGGGGCTCTGGAAACACCATATATTTT.

This clone was seen a single time. The chain combines TRBV2 with TRBJ1-6, with 9 bases that match TRBD1. The CDR3 covers 15 residues. With 1 base clipped from V and 10 bases from J, the junction kept 5 bases outside the gene matches. The germline V gene encodes CDR1 SNHLY and CDR2 FYNNEI. CDR3: CASSEGLQGASPLHF. CDR3 nucleotide sequence: TGTGCCAGCAGTGAAGGCTTACAGGGGGCCTCACCCCTCCACTTT.

The J gene is TRBJ2-3, the V gene TRBV9; D is undetermined. The V end lost 7 bases, the J end lost 6 bases, and 9 bases lay between the germline ends. The V gene's germline CDR1 is SGDLS and CDR2 YYNGEE. The CDR3 sequence is 11 residues long. CDR3 in DNA: TGTGCCAGCCCCAAGAGGGATACGCAGTATTTT. This sequence encodes CASPKRDTQYF.

The chain uses TRBV7-2 and TRBJ2-4; a weak D match, TRBD2 (6 bases). Trimming left V 0 bases short and J 7 bases short, with 10 bases between. CDR3 length: 14 residues. In germline, CDR1 is SGHTA, CDR2 FQGNSA. CDR3 region: CASSLAKGRNIQYF. CDR3 nucleotide sequence: TGTGCCAGCAGCTTAGCGAAGGGGAGGAACATTCAGTACTTC.

As to this clone: The junction departs from germline at one end; a sequencing error may be responsible. This chain uses TRBV7-7 with TRBJ2-5; 7 bases fit TRBD1. CDR1 is SSHAT and CDR2 is FNYEAQ in the germline V gene (reference sequence). CDR3 length: 13 amino acids. CDR3 protein: CASSLGQDETQYF. The CDR3 region has the DNA TGTGCTAGCAGCTTAGGACAGGACGAGACCCAGTACTTC.

This clone has more than one count but fewer than ten. The genes are TRBV18 and TRBJ1-1, with D hard to call. This CDR3 comprises 16 residues. V was pared by 6 bases and J by 5 bases, with 22 bases between. Per germline, CDR1 KGHSH and CDR2 LQKENI. CDR3 region: CASSLPKVGFKTEAFF. In DNA, the CDR3 is TGTGCCAGCTCCTTACCCAAGGTAGGGTTTAAGACTGAAGCTTTCTTT.

This sequence joins TRBV21-1 and TRBJ1-2; the table gives TRBD1 as D, unverified against the DNA. TRBV21-1 is a pseudogene locus. The CDR3 loop spans 16 amino acids. This CDR3 is CASSNMFRDRFYGYTF. CDR3 DNA: TGTGCCAGCAGCAACATGTTCCGGGACAGGTTCTATGGCTACACCTTC.

This clone was seen only a few times. The chain couples TRBV19 to TRBJ1-5; maybe TRBD1 (6 bases). The CDR3 sequence is 17 residues long. V lost 3 bases and J 1 base, leaving 16 bases between the germline ends. Per the germline V gene, CDR1 is LNHDA and CDR2 is SQIVND (reference sequence). The CDR3 protein is CASSIGTGALSNQPQHF. The CDR3 bases are TGTGCCAGTAGTATTGGCACGGGGGCTCTGAGCAATCAGCCCCAGCATTTT. The full variable domain, its missing parts supplied by reference TRBV19 and TRBJ1-5, is DGGITQSPKYLFRKEGQNVTLSCEQNLNHDAMYWYRQDPGQGLRLIYYSQIVNDFQKGDIAEGYSVSREKKESFPLTVTSAQKNPTAFYLCASSIGTGALSNQPQHFGDGTRLSIL.

The chain is built from TRBV9 and TRBJ1-2; weak D call: TRBD1 (5 bases). The CDR3 runs to 14 residues. The V end was cut by 4 bases, the J end by 4 bases, with 14 bases between. Per the germline V gene, CDR1 is SGDLS and CDR2 is YYNGEE. CDR3 bases: TGTGCCAGCAGCCCCGCGGGGGAGGGCTATGGCTACACCTTC. Its translation: CASSPAGEGYGYTF.

As regards this clone: Compared with germline, one end of the junction differs, possibly owing to a read error. V gene TRBV19 combines with J gene TRBJ2-1; perhaps D is TRBD1 or TRBD2 (7 bases each). The CDR3 has 14 amino acids. Germline CDR1 is LNHDA and CDR2 is SQIVND (reference sequence). The CDR3: CASSTGGGYSEQFF. CDR3 DNA sequence: TGTGCCAGTAGTACAGGGGGGGGATACAGTGAGCAGTTCTTC.

The chain has TRBV7-9 and TRBJ2-7, with TRBD1 matching over 10 bases. Germline CDR1 SEHNR, CDR2 FQNEAQ (reference sequence). V shed 3 bases, J shed 5 bases, and the junction held 4 bases outside the gene matches. The CDR3 totals 14 residues. CDR3 nucleotides: TGTGCCAGCAGCTTTATCGGGACAGGGGACGAGCAGTACTTC. Its protein is CASSFIGTGDEQYF. Drawing the rest from reference TRBV7-9 and TRBJ2-7, the complete variable domain is DTGVSQNPRHKITKRGQNVTFRCDPISEHNRLYWYRQTLGQGPEFLTYFQNEAQLEKSRLLSDRFSAERPKGSFSTLEIQRTEQGDSAMYLCASSFIGTGDEQYFGPGTRLTVT.

The CDR3 DNA reads TGTGCCAGCAGCTCAGTAGCGGGATGGGATACGCAGTATTTT. As protein: CASSSVAGWDTQYF. This chain connects TRBV7-3 to TRBJ2-3, with TRBD2 matching over 8 bases. V was clipped by 4 bases and J by 6 bases; unmatched bases: 6. Germline CDR1 is SGHTA and CDR2 is FQGTGA. CDR3 size: 14 residues.

This chain joins TRBV11-1 and TRBJ2-2; TRBD1 matches 7 bases. V lost 2 bases and J lost 5; bases outside the gene matches: 5. Germline V gene lookup returns CDR1 SGHAT and CDR2 FQDESV (reference sequence). This CDR3 has 15 residues. DNA of the CDR3: TGTGCCAGCAGCTTAAGGGGGCTTGGGACCGGGGAGCTGTTTTTT. Translating it yields CASSLRGLGTGELFF.

This chain connects TRBV5-8 to TRBJ2-2; the match to TRBD2 covers 7 bases. In germline, CDR1 is SGHTS, CDR2 YDEGEE. V lost 6 bases and J lost 6; bases outside the gene matches: 8. The CDR3 is 14 amino acids. CDR3 residues: CASTRAGQSGELFF. CDR3 nucleotide sequence: TGTGCCAGCACCCGAGCGGGGCAATCCGGGGAGCTGTTTTTT.

This clone was observed once. The rearrangement joins TRBV5-1 to TRBJ1-4; D gene unclear. Germline V gene sequence: CDR1 SGHRS, CDR2 YFSETQ. V was shortened by 0 bases and J by 6 bases, with 9 bases between the two germline ends. The CDR3 totals 14 residues. The CDR3 spells CASSLGIVDEKLFF. CDR3 bases: TGCGCCAGCAGCTTGGGTATAGTAGATGAAAAACTGTTTTTT.

The rearrangement joins TRBV14 to TRBJ2-3; D gene unclear. This CDR3 contains 14 residues. Germline loops: CDR1 SGHDN, CDR2 FVKESK. Between the trimmed V and J ends, which lost 2 bases and 0 bases, there was a span of 6 bases. CDR3 in amino acids: CASSQLGSTDTQYF. CDR3 DNA sequence: TGTGCCAGCAGCCAACTAGGCAGCACAGATACGCAGTATTTT.

V and J are TRBV11-3 and TRBJ2-2; D gene uncertain. This CDR3 is built from 12 residues. Germline CDR1 reads SGHNT; CDR2 reads YENEEA. V shed 2 bases and J shed 5 bases, with 3 bases lying between them. CDR3 amino acids: CASSLRTGELFF. CDR3 in DNA: TGTGCCAGCAGCTTACGGACCGGGGAGCTGTTTTTT.

The chain employs TRBV19 and TRBJ2-4, with 12 bases that match TRBD2. The junction had 13 bases not matched to a gene; V was cut back by 6 bases and J by 13 bases. The germline gives CDR1 LNHDA, CDR2 SQIVND (reference sequence). CDR3 length: 15 amino acids. The CDR3 loop is CASSILLAGGPAQYF. As DNA, the CDR3 is TGTGCCAGTAGCATACTCCTAGCGGGAGGGCCAGCCCAGTACTTC.

The V and J genes are TRBV18 and TRBJ1-5; D may be TRBD1 (5 bases). Trimming pared 0 bases from V and 6 bases from J, leaving 9 bases between. The CDR3 extends over 14 amino acids. Germline loops: CDR1 KGHSH, CDR2 LQKENI. CDR3 loop: CASSPPSGTQPQHF. CDR3 nucleotide sequence: TGTGCCAGCTCACCACCAAGTGGGACTCAGCCCCAGCATTTT.